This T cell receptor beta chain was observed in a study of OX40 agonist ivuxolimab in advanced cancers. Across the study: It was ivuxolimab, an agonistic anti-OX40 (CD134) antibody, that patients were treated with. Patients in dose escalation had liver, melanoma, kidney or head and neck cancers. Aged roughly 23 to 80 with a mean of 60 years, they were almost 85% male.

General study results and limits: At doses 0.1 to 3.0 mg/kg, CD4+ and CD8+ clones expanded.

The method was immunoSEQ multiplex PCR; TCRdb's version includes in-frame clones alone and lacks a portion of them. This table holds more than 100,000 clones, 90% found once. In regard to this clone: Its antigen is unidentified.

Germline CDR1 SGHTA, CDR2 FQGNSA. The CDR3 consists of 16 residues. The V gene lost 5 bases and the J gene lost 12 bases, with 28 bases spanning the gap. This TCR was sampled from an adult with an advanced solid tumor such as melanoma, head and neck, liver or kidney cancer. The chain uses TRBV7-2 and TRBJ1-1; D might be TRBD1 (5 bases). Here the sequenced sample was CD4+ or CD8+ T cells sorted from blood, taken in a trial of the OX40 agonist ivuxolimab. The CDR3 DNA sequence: TGTGCCAGCAGCCAAGGGGTCAGCCTTGGCCCTCCCTGGACTTTCTTT. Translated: CASSQGVSLGPPWTFF. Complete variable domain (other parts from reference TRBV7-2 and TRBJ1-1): GAGVSQSPSNKVTEKGKDVELRCDPISGHTALYWYRQSLGQGLEFLIYFQGNSAPDKSGLPSDRFSAERTGGSVSTLTIQRTQQEDSAVYLCASSQGVSLGPPWTFFGQGTRLTVV.